A single sample is the source of the 7 T cell receptor beta chains below, sequenced in a study of post-analysis software for immune sequencing data. Study observations and caveats: There were roughly five TRBV segments more frequent in patients than controls, and TRBV5-6, TRBV5-1 and TRBV20-1 were among them.

Their antigens are not known. Prepared TCR beta cDNA libraries contained unique molecular identifiers. TCRdb re-called the PCR reads through MiXCR, storing one row per CDR3 protein. The sample shows about 400,000 distinct CDR3 sequences, around a third of them seen only once. Source material: blood. The receptor set was obtained from a girl between 10 and 17 years old with multiple sclerosis.

This clonotype has more than one count but fewer than ten. The chain combines TRBV7-9 with TRBJ2-1; TRBD2 agrees at 13 bases. This CDR3 comprises 16 residues. Germline CDR1 and CDR2: SEHNR and FQNEAQ (reference sequence). Trimming removed 6 bases from V and 8 bases from J; junction bases left unmatched: 10. The CDR3 region is CASSPQLAGGTDEQFF. The CDR3 DNA follows: TGTGCCAGCAGTCCTCAACTAGCGGGGGGGACGGATGAGCAGTTCTTC. Full variable domain (missing parts from reference TRBV7-9 and TRBJ2-1): DTGVSQNPRHKITKRGQNVTFRCDPISEHNRLYWYRQTLGQGPEFLTYFQNEAQLEKSRLLSDRFSAERPKGSFSTLEIQRTEQGDSAMYLCASSPQLAGGTDEQFFGPGTRLTVL.

The chain carries TRBV29-1 and TRBJ1-2; TRBD1 matches at 10 bases. Per germline, CDR1 SQVTM and CDR2 ANQGSEA. With V trimmed by 6 bases and J by 8 bases, 12 bases remained unmatched. CDR3 length equals 14 residues. The CDR3 DNA reads as TGCAGCGTCCTTTCTGACAGGGGGCCGGCGGGCTACACCTTC. This gives the protein CSVLSDRGPAGYTF.

The chain uses TRBV20-1 and TRBJ1-2; 9 nucleotides agree with TRBD1. This CDR3 is built from 17 residues. The junction had 14 bases not matched to a gene; V was cut back by 5 bases and J by 1 base. The germline CDR1 and CDR2 sequences are DFQATT and SNEGSKA (reference sequence). The CDR3 nucleotides read TGCAGTGCTCCTCACGACAGGGGGAGCCTCCTTAACTATGGCTACACCTTC. This sequence encodes CSAPHDRGSLLNYGYTF.

The V gene is TRBV5-1, the J gene TRBJ2-1; TRBD2 aligns across 11 bases. J gave up 0 bases and V 6 bases, and 8 bases lay outside the gene matches. Germline lookup yields CDR1 SGHRS and CDR2 YFSETQ. The CDR3 is 17 residues long. CDR3 sequence: CASNSFSGGASYNEQFF. The CDR3, as DNA: TGCGCCAGCAACTCCTTTAGCGGGGGGGCCTCCTACAATGAGCAGTTCTTC. Looking up the rest from reference TRBV5-1 and TRBJ2-1 gives the full variable domain: KAGVTQTPRYLIKTRGQQVTLSCSPISGHRSVSWYQQTPGQGLQFLFEYFSETQRNKGNFPGRFSGRQFSNSRSEMNVSTLELGDSALYLCASNSFSGGASYNEQFFGPGTRLTVL.

This clonotype was recorded a few times. V usage is TRBV18 and J usage is TRBJ2-3, with 7 bases fitting TRBD2. CDR3 length: 15 residues. The germline CDR1 and CDR2 sequences are KGHSH and LQKENI. The V segment lost 5 bases and the J segment 0 bases; nucleotides outside the gene matches: 5. DNA for the CDR3: TGTGCCAGCTCAAGCGGGACTCCTAGCACAGATACGCAGTATTTT. It encodes CASSSGTPSTDTQYF.

This clonotype was counted a few times. The gene calls are TRBV4-1 and TRBJ2-1; 9 bases are a match to TRBD2. Unmatched junction bases numbered 5, after V lost 2 bases and J lost 0 bases. Germline V CDR1 and CDR2: MGHRA, YSYEKL. The CDR3 sequence is 17 residues long. CDR3 region: CASSQLLAGVSYNEQFF. CDR3 nucleotides: TGCGCCAGCAGCCAATTATTAGCGGGGGTCTCCTACAATGAGCAGTTCTTC.

This clonotype was seen more than once but under ten times. V and J are TRBV11-2 and TRBJ2-5; perhaps D is TRBD1 or TRBD2 (6 bases each). Trimming stripped 3 bases from V and 0 bases from J, with 14 bases between. This CDR3 is built from 16 residues. The germline CDR1 and CDR2 sequences are SGHAT and FQNNGV. DNA of the CDR3: TGTGCCAGCAGCTTCGGGGGCCGCACGGACCAAGAGACCCAGTACTTC. This encodes CASSFGGRTDQETQYF.